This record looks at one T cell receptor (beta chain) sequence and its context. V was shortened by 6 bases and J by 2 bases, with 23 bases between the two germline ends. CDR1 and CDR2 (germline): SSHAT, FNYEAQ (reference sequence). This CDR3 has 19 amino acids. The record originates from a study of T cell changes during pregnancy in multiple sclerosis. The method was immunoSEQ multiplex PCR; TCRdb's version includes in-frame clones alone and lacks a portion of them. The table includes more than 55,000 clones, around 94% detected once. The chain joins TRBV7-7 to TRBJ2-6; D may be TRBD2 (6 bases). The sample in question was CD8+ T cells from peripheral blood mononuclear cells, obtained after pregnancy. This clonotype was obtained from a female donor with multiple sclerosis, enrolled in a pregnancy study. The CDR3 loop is CASSSLRRGPEAGANVLTF. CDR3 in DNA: TGTGCCAGCAGTTCACTAAGGAGGGGTCCTGAGGCTGGGGCCAACGTCCTGACTTTC.